Shown below are 5 T cell receptor beta chains from a single sample sequenced in a study of type 1 and type 2 diabetes patients. PCR was run on genomic DNA. The TCR beta CDR3 region was amplified using 30 forward and 13 reverse primers. TCRdb re-analysed the multiplex PCR reads in MiXCR, keeping a single row per CDR3 protein. The sample yields more than 250,000 distinct CDR3 sequences, approximately 50% seen once. The sequenced sample was peripheral blood mononuclear cells (PBMCs). Every receptor here comes from a man aged 18 to 30 with type 2 diabetes.

The chain couples TRBV5-1 to TRBJ2-5; no firm D call. The V gene's germline CDR1 is SGHRS and CDR2 YFSETQ. Trimming cost V 3 bases and J 2 bases, with 8 bases left between them. CDR3 size: 13 residues. The CDR3 DNA follows: TGCGCCAGCAGCTGGACGGAGCAAGAGACCCAGTACTTC. This gives the protein CASSWTEQETQYF.

The V and J genes are TRBV5-1 and TRBJ2-1; tentative D call: TRBD1 (5 bases). The length of the CDR3 is 14 residues. Germline values: CDR1 SGHRS, CDR2 YFSETQ. V dropped 0 bases and J dropped 7 bases, with 11 bases sitting between them. CDR3 in amino acids: CASSLGLTANEQFF. The CDR3 nucleotides are TGCGCCAGCAGCTTGGGCTTGACAGCAAATGAGCAGTTCTTC.

The rearrangement joins TRBV4-2 to TRBJ1-6; 9 nucleotides line up with TRBD1. The germline V gene encodes CDR1 LGHNA and CDR2 YNFKEQ. This CDR3 comprises 15 residues. Trimming at V came to 1 base and at J to 5 bases, leaving 0 bases not matched to a gene. Here the CDR3 reads CASSQGTGDNSPLHF. The CDR3 DNA is TGTGCCAGCAGCCAAGGGACAGGGGATAATTCACCCCTCCACTTT.

V and J are TRBV3-1 and TRBJ2-5; tentatively, D is TRBD2 (5 bases). The DNA matches TRBJ2-1 better at its end, which makes the J call doubtful. Germline CDR1 is LGHDT and CDR2 is YNNKEL (reference sequence). The CDR3 loop spans 13 amino acids. The CDR3, as DNA: TGTGCCAGCAGTTACGAGGGAGTCAATGAGCAGTTCTTC. It codes for CASSYEGVNEQFF.

CDR3 bases: TGTGCCAGCAGCCAATCGTTAACGGATACGCAGTATTTT. As protein: CASSQSLTDTQYF. The chain employs TRBV27 and TRBJ2-3; D is ambiguous. The CDR3 loop spans 13 amino acids. Trimming stripped 6 bases from V and 6 bases from J, with 13 bases between. Germline CDR1 reads MNHEY; CDR2 reads SMNVEV (reference sequence).